The present T cell receptor beta chain was sequenced within a study of T cell repertoires in cytomegalovirus infection. Overall study: The public TCR beta signatures pointed to both CMV infection and matching HLA type.

Germline CDR1 is LNHDA and CDR2 is SQIVND (reference sequence). There are 16 residues in the CDR3. Study-level points and caveats: In two of eight donors, the top clonotype was HLA-C-restricted CMV-specific.

Notes on this clonotype: The target antigen is unknown.

TCRdb fed the reads into MiXCR, producing one record per CDR3 protein. The sample lists just under 500,000 distinct CDR3 sequences, 25% to 35% seen once, with 15% to 20% in the top ten. Sequenced here: cultured PBMCs, sampled from culture after CMV antigen stimulation. The V gene is TRBV19, the J gene TRBJ1-5, with TRBD1 identical over 8 bases. The source of this sequence is a human donor in good health (CMV status not recorded). Some clones in this sample may be carry-over from other donors' samples. CDR3 region: CATTRTTGDAGQPQHF. DNA for the CDR3: TGTGCTACAACCCGAACGACAGGGGACGCGGGTCAGCCCCAGCATTTT. Looking up the rest from reference TRBV19 and TRBJ1-5 gives the full variable domain: DGGITQSPKYLFRKEGQNVTLSCEQNLNHDAMYWYRQDPGQGLRLIYYSQIVNDFQKGDIAEGYSVSREKKESFPLTVTSAQKNPTAFYLCATTRTTGDAGQPQHFGDGTRLSIL.